This is a list of T cell receptor beta chains from one sample in a study of T-cell reconstitution after alpha-beta-depleted transplantation in children. MiXCR, run by TCRdb on the PCR reads, gives a single entry per CDR3 protein. The repertoire holds about 610,000 distinct CDR3 sequences, more than 9% seen once, with about 4.2% in the top ten. Here the sequenced sample was PBMCs from the stem cell graft donor, taken from the stem cell graft. The origin of the receptors is a human donor who donated a stem cell graft to a child with acute myeloid leukemia. The conserved cysteine and the conserved F or W are not part of the CDR3 here. The order of the fields is D gene, J gene, V gene, CDR3 protein. D genes are given only for firm matches.

>TRBD1|TRBJ2-1|TRBV29-1
SLARDRGSYNEQF
>NA|TRBJ1-3|TRBV10-3
AISAQGTSSGNTIY
>TRBD2|TRBJ2-1|TRBV5-5
ASSLISGSRDEQF
>TRBD2|TRBJ2-1|TRBV28
ASSATSGRSNEQF
>NA|TRBJ2-7|TRBV7-9
ASSLFAGPTYEQY
>NA|TRBJ2-1|TRBV7-3
ASSDDRTPYNEQF
>NA|TRBJ2-7|TRBV12-3/TRBV12-4
ASSPGGNSLYEQY
>NA|TRBJ2-1|TRBV20-1
SARSTGVAYNEQF
>TRBD2|TRBJ2-3|TRBV7-6
ASSPGTSGVDTQY
>TRBD2|TRBJ2-1|TRBV7-2
ASSRREANEQF
>NA|TRBJ1-4|TRBV30
AWSAAGNEKLF
>TRBD2|TRBJ2-1|TRBV28
ASSTPPGGGLAGAHEQF
>TRBD2|TRBJ2-1|TRBV5-1
ASSPGTSGSAFNSYNEQF
>TRBD1|TRBJ2-7|TRBV20-1
SAPFLGQGSYEQY
>NA|TRBJ2-1|TRBV27
ASITLGAYNEQF
>TRBD2|TRBJ2-3|TRBV20-1
SAFSGGTTDTQY
>NA|TRBJ1-1|TRBV7-3
ASSQERYTEAF
>NA|TRBJ2-3|TRBV20-1
SARNSARGADTQY
>TRBD2|TRBJ2-7|TRBV10-3
AIGTSVIDEQY
>TRBD1|TRBJ1-1|TRBV29-1
SVGGTGGSTEAF
>TRBD2|TRBJ2-7|TRBV11-3
ASSLGGLAGGVRYEQY
>NA|TRBJ2-7|TRBV2
ASTERPNSYEQY
>TRBD2|TRBJ2-7|TRBV18
ASSRPGLAGGTYEQY
>NA|TRBJ2-3|TRBV9
ASSVWGSTDTQY
>NA|TRBJ2-3|TRBV12-5
ASGYGGRGPTDTQY
>TRBD2|TRBJ2-1|TRBV6-2/TRBV6-3
ASSWVLAGVVDEQF
>TRBD2|TRBJ2-1|TRBV29-1
SVEDLSGSYNEQF
>TRBD2|TRBJ2-1|TRBV7-2
ASSLGGLAGGEQF
>TRBD2|TRBJ2-3|TRBV12-3/TRBV12-4
ASIPSGRGDSGMY
>NA|TRBJ2-7|TRBV7-9
ASSLPGGAYEQY
>NA|TRBJ1-3|TRBV30
AWSVWSSGNTIY
>NA|TRBJ1-2|TRBV4-2
AMGPRDGYCYT
>TRBD2|TRBJ2-1|TRBV5-1
ATKTSGVYNEQF
>NA|TRBJ2-1|TRBV7-2
ASSFPVRNEQF
>TRBD2|TRBJ2-1|TRBV30
ACSSGRESYNEQF
>NA|TRBJ2-7|TRBV20-1
SARDSQGSHFYEQY
>NA|TRBJ2-7|TRBV7-9
ASSLAQPRAREQY
>TRBD2|TRBJ2-2|TRBV5-6
ASNTWGLVDTGELF
>TRBD2|TRBJ2-2|TRBV9
ASSVVGSGSNTGELF
>NA|TRBJ2-3|TRBV20-1
SAREDPSTDTQY
>NA|TRBJ2-1|TRBV7-2
ASSLSMGRLHYNEQF
>NA|TRBJ2-7|TRBV12-3/TRBV12-4
ASRQDRIAEQY
>TRBD2|TRBJ2-5|TRBV5-1
ASDWTSGQETQY
>NA|TRBJ2-1|TRBV7-2
ASSLDGRGRWF
>TRBD2|TRBJ2-5|TRBV27
ASSLTGTSGLAQY
>TRBD1|TRBJ1-2|TRBV18
ASSLGQGPALGSF
>NA|TRBJ1-1|TRBV12-3/TRBV12-4
ASSPIQEKAF
>NA|TRBJ2-1|TRBV7-3
ASSAHPPEYNEQF
>TRBD1|TRBJ2-5|TRBV10-3
AISGTGEETQY
>TRBD1|TRBJ2-5|TRBV6-1
ASSPVDRVQETQY
>TRBD2|TRBJ2-7|TRBV29-1
SVVGGRNTYEQY
>NA|TRBJ1-1|TRBV2
ASNGEGTNTEAF
>NA|TRBJ1-1|TRBV6-5
ASSYSRVGTEAF
>NA|TRBJ2-7|TRBV9
ASSEGAGTPYEQY
>TRBD1|TRBJ2-2|TRBV9
ASSVGTGGIGELF
>TRBD2|TRBJ2-4|TRBV7-8
ASSLVRREAALAKNIQY
>NA|TRBJ2-7|TRBV6-2/TRBV6-3
ASNWAGSPPLY